This TCR beta chain emerged from a study of OX40 agonist ivuxolimab in advanced cancers. This clone was found a few times. CDR3 length: 11 amino acids. CDR1 and CDR2 from the germline V gene are LGHNA and YNFKEQ. Trimming removed 3 bases at V and 15 bases at J, with 12 bases between. This table comes from immunoSEQ multiplex PCR, and its TCRdb copy is limited to in-frame clones, with some not included. This table holds some 45,000 clones, under 90% found once. The source of this sequence is an adult with an advanced solid tumor such as melanoma, head and neck, liver or kidney cancer. Sequencing was performed on CD4+ or CD8+ T cells sorted from blood, taken in a trial of the OX40 agonist ivuxolimab. The V and J genes are TRBV4-2 and TRBJ2-1; D is unclear. CDR3 DNA: TGTGCCAGCAGCCAGAGCACGAGTCTGTTCTTC. Protein: CASSQSTSLFF.